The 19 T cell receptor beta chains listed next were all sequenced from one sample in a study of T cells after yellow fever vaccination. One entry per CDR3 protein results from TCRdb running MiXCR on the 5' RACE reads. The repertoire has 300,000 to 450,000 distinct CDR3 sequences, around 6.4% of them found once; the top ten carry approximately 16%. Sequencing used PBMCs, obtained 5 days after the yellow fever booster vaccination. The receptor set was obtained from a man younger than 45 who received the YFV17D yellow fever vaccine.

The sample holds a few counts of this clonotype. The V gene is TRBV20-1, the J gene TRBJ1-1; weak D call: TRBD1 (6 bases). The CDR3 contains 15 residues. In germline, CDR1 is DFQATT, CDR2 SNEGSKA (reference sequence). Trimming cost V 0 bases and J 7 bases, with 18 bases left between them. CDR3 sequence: CSARDRDRRRVEAFF. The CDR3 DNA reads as TGCAGTGCTAGAGACCGTGACAGGCGTCGGGTTGAAGCTTTCTTT.

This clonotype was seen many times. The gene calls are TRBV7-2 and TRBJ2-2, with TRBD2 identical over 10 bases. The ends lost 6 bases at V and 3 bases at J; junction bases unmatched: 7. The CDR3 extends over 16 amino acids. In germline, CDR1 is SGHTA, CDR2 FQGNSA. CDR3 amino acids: CASSPLAGDDTGELFF. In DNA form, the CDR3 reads TGTGCCAGCAGTCCTCTAGCGGGAGATGACACCGGGGAGCTGTTTTTT.

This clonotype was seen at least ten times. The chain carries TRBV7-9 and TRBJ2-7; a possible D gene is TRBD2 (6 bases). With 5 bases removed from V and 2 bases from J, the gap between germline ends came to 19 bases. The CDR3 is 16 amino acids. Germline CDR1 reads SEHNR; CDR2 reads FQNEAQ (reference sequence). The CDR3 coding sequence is TGTGCCAGCAGCCGGCCGGCGGGGAAAAGGACCTACGAGCAGTACTTC. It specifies CASSRPAGKRTYEQYF.

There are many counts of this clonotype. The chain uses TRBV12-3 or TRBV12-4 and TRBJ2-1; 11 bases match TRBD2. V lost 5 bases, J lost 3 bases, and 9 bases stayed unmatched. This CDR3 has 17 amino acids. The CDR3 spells CASSVAQLAGVYNEQFF. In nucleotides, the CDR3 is TGTGCCAGCAGTGTTGCCCAACTAGCGGGAGTCTACAATGAGCAGTTCTTC.

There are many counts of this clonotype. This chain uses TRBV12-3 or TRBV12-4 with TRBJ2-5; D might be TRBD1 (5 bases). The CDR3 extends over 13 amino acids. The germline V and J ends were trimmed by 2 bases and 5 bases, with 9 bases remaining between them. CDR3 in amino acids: CASSLKRGETQYF. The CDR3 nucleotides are TGTGCCAGCAGTTTAAAAAGGGGTGAGACCCAGTACTTC.

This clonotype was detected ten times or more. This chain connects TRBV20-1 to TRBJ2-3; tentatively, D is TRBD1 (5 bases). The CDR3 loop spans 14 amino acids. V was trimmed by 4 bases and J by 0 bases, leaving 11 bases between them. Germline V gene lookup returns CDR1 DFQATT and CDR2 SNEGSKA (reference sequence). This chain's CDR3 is CSAIRDPSTDTQYF. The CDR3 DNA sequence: TGCAGTGCTATCAGGGATCCGAGCACAGATACGCAGTATTTT.

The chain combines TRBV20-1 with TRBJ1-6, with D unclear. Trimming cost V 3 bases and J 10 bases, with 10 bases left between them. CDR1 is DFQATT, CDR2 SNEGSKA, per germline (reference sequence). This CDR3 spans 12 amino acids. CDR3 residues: CSASPDGSPLHF. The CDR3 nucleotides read TGCAGTGCTAGCCCGGACGGCTCACCCCTCCACTTT.

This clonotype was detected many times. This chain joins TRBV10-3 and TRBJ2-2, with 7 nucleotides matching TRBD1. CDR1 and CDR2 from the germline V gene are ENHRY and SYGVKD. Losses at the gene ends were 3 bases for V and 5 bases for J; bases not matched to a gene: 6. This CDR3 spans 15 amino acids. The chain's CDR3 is CAISDQQGLTGELFF. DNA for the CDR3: TGTGCCATCAGTGATCAACAGGGGTTGACCGGGGAGCTGTTTTTT.

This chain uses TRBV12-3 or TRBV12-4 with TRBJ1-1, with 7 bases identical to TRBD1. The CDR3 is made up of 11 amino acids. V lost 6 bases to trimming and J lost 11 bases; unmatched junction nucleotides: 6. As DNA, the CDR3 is TGTGCCAGCAGACAGACAGGGAACGCTTTCTTT. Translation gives CASRQTGNAFF.

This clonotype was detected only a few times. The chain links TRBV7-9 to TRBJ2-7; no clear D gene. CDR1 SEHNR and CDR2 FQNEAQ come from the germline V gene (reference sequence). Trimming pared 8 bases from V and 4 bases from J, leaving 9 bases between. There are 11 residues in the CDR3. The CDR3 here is CASRSLYEQYF. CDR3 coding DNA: TGTGCCAGCCGAAGTTTATACGAGCAGTACTTC.

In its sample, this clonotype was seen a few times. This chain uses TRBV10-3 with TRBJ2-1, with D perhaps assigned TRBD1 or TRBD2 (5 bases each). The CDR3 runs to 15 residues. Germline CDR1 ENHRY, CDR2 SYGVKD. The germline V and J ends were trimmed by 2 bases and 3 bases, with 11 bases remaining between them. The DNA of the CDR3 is TGTGCCATCAGTGAGGGGGGTGAGGGCTACAATGAGCAGTTCTTC. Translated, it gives CAISEGGEGYNEQFF.

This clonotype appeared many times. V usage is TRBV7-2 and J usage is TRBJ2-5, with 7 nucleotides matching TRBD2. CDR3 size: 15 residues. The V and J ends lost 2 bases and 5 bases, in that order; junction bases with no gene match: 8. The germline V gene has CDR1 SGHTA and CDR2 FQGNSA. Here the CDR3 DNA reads TGTGCCAGCAGCTTAAGGCGGGAGAGCGGGGAGACCCAGTACTTC. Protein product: CASSLRRESGETQYF. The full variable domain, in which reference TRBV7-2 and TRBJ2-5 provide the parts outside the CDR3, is GAGVSQSPSNKVTEKGKDVELRCDPISGHTALYWYRQSLGQGLEFLIYFQGNSAPDKSGLPSDRFSAERTGGSVSTLTIQRTQQEDSAVYLCASSLRRESGETQYFGPGTRLLVL.

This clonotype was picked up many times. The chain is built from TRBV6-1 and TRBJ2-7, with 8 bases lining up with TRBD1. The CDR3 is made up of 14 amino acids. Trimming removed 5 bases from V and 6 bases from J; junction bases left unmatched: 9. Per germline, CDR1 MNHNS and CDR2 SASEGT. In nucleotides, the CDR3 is TGTGCCAGCAGTAGCCCAGGGGGCCAAGGCGAGCAGTACTTC. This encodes CASSSPGGQGEQYF.

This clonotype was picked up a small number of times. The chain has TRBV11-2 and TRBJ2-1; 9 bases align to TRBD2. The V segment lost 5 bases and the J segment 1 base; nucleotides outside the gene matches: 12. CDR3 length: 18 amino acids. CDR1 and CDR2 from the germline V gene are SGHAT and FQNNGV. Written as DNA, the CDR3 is TGTGCCAGCAGCCGTGTTTTTGGAGCGGGAGGATCCTACAATGAGCAGTTCTTC. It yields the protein CASSRVFGAGGSYNEQFF.

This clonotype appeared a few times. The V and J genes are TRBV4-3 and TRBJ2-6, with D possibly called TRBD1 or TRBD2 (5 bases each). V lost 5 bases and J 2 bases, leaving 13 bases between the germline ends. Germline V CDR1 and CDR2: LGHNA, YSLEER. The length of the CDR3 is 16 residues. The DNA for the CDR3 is TGCGCCAGCAGCAATTTCCAGGGAGCTGGGGCCAACGTCCTGACTTTC. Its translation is CASSNFQGAGANVLTF.

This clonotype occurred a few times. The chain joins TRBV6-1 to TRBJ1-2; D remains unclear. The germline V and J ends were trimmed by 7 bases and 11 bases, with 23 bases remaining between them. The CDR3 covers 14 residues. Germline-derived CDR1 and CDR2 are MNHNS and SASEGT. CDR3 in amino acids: CASTPLRAPGGYTF. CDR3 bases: TGTGCCAGCACTCCCCTCCGGGCGCCAGGAGGGTACACCTTC.

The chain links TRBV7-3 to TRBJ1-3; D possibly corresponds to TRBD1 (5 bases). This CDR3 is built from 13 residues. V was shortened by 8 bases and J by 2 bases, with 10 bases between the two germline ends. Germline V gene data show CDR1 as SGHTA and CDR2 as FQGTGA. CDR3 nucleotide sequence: TGTGCCAGCGCCGCGGGGCCTGGAAACACCATATATTTT. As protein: CASAAGPGNTIYF.

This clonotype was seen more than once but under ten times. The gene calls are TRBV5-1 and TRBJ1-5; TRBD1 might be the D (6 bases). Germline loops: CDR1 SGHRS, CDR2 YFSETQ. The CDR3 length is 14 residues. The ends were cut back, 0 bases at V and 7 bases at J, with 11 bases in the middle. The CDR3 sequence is CASSLGGAGQPQHF. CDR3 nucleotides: TGCGCCAGCAGCTTGGGGGGGGCTGGGCAGCCCCAGCATTTT.

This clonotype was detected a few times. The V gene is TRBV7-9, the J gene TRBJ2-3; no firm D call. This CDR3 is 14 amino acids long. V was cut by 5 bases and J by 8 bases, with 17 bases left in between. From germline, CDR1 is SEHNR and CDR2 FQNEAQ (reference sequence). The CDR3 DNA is TGTGCCAGCAGCGGACGTAGAGAGTCGGGTACGCAGTATTTT. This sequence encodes CASSGRRESGTQYF.